These T cell receptor beta chains were read from a single sample in a study of CD8 T cells in Susac syndrome. TCRdb re-called the immunoSEQ multiplex PCR reads through MiXCR, storing one row per CDR3 protein. The repertoire holds about 280,000 distinct CDR3 sequences, with roughly 84% as singletons. The source material was CD8+ T cells from PBMCs. These receptors were obtained from a human donor with multiple sclerosis. The CDR3 runs from the conserved cysteine through the conserved F or W. Fields, in order: D gene, V gene, J gene, clone size, CDR3 protein, CDR3 DNA. The D gene is left open where the match is weak. Only part of the rows carry a size: once, few, many, or a class if the clone is expanded.

>TRBD2|TRBV9|TRBJ2-1|.
CASSPRTSGREEQFF
TGTGCCAGCAGCCCGAGGACTAGCGGGAGAGAGGAGCAGTTCTTC
>TRBD1|TRBV5-4|TRBJ1-2|.
CASSLDRGSGYTF
TGTGCCAGCAGCTTGGACAGGGGAAGCGGCTACACCTTC
>.|TRBV19|TRBJ2-5|.
CASSLGASNLETQYF
TGTGCCAGCAGTTTAGGGGCCTCTAACCTGGAGACCCAGTACTTC
>TRBD1|TRBV12-3/TRBV12-4|TRBJ2-1|.
CASSRPGQGISEQFF
TGTGCCAGCAGTCGGCCGGGACAGGGGATTTCTGAGCAGTTCTTC
>.|TRBV2|TRBJ1-1|.
CASPSGVAEAFF
TGTGCCAGCCCCTCGGGTGTTGCTGAAGCTTTCTTT
>.|TRBV28|TRBJ1-1|.
CASSPIAEQGFYLVNTEAFF
TGTGCCAGCAGTCCTATAGCCGAACAGGGTTTTTACCTTGTTAACACTGAAGCTTTCTTT
>.|TRBV27|TRBJ2-5|.
CASTDKQETQYF
TGTGCCAGCACCGACAAACAAGAGACCCAGTACTTC
>.|TRBV20-1|TRBJ2-1|once
CSARDFLDRDEQFF
TGCAGTGCTAGAGATTTCCTAGATCGGGATGAGCAGTTCTTC
>.|TRBV20-1|TRBJ1-6|.
CSARTVSSYNSPLHF
TGCAGTGCTAGGACAGTTAGCTCCTATAATTCACCCCTCCACTTT
>.|TRBV30|TRBJ1-1|.
CAWSGVGTEAFF
TGTGCCTGGAGTGGGGTGGGCACTGAAGCTTTCTTT
>.|TRBV20-1|TRBJ1-4|.
CSARDGPRGEKLFF
TGCAGTGCTAGAGACGGTCCCCGGGGTGAAAAACTGTTTTTT
>.|TRBV27|TRBJ2-1|.
CASSLPGQRLGGQFF
TGTGCCAGCAGCCTTCCGGGACAACGGTTAGGGGGGCAGTTCTTC
>.|TRBV27|TRBJ1-2|.
CASSLGTGDYGYTF
TGTGCCAGCAGTTTAGGCACCGGGGACTATGGCTACACCTTC
>.|TRBV7-2|TRBJ1-5|.
CASRQGSNQPQHF
TGTGCCAGCAGACAGGGAAGCAATCAGCCCCAGCATTTT
>TRBD2|TRBV27|TRBJ2-5|few
CASSAGLAGVETQYF
TGTGCCAGCAGTGCGGGACTAGCGGGAGTGGAGACCCAGTACTTC
>TRBD2|TRBV19|TRBJ2-1|.
CATSHTRLAGALHEQFF
TGTGCCACCTCACACACCCGACTAGCGGGAGCCCTCCATGAGCAGTTCTTC
>.|TRBV11-3|TRBJ2-1|.
CASSSGGGLGINEQFF
TGTGCCAGCAGCTCTGGGGGAGGCTTGGGGATCAATGAGCAGTTCTTC
>.|TRBV29-1|TRBJ1-2|.
CSVVSWTEGYGYTF
TGCAGCGTTGTCTCCTGGACCGAAGGCTATGGCTACACCTTC
>.|TRBV2|TRBJ1-1|.
CASRDPDTEAFF
TGTGCCAGCAGGGACCCGGACACTGAAGCTTTCTTT
>TRBD2|TRBV7-9|TRBJ2-5|.
CASSPSLAVPGTQYF
TGTGCCAGCAGCCCATCTCTAGCGGTCCCAGGGACCCAGTACTTC
>.|TRBV5-1|TRBJ2-7|.
CASSWTSGQIPYEQYF
TGCGCCAGCAGCTGGACCTCTGGGCAGATTCCCTACGAGCAGTACTTC
>TRBD2|TRBV6-1|TRBJ2-5|few
CASSEREGRVETQYF
TGTGCCAGCAGTGAGCGGGAGGGCCGGGTAGAGACCCAGTACTTC
>.|TRBV27|TRBJ2-7|.
CASSKGGQFGEQYF
TGTGCCAGCAGTAAAGGAGGGCAATTTGGCGAGCAGTACTTC
>.|TRBV28|TRBJ2-3|.
CASSLRPKGADTQYF
TGTGCCAGCAGTTTAAGGCCCAAGGGGGCAGATACGCAGTATTTT
>.|TRBV29-1|TRBJ2-7|.
CSVAPGASYEQYF
TGCAGCGTAGCGCCCGGGGCCTCCTACGAGCAGTACTTC
>TRBD1|TRBV14|TRBJ2-2|.
CASSLSGQGNGELFF
TGTGCCAGCAGCCTGTCAGGACAGGGCAACGGGGAGCTGTTTTTT
>TRBD1|TRBV28|TRBJ1-1|.
CASSPRDRGPLNTEAFF
TGTGCCAGCAGTCCCAGGGACAGGGGTCCTTTGAACACTGAAGCTTTCTTT
>.|TRBV7-2|TRBJ2-1|.
CASSLVGGEDNEQFF
TGTGCCAGCAGCTTAGTTGGCGGGGAAGACAATGAGCAGTTCTTC
>.|TRBV12-3/TRBV12-4|TRBJ2-1|.
CASSLRQSMRNEQFF
TGTGCCAGCAGTCTAAGACAGTCCATGAGGAATGAGCAGTTCTTC
>.|TRBV4-2|TRBJ2-3|few
CASSQDGVTQYF
TGTGCCAGCAGCCAAGATGGCGTTACGCAGTATTTT
>TRBD1|TRBV6-1|TRBJ2-1|.
CASIGRGQSYNEQFF
TGTGCCAGCATCGGCCGGGGACAGAGTTACAATGAGCAGTTCTTC
>.|TRBV12-5|TRBJ2-5|few
CASGLPRLATQETQYF
TGTGCTAGTGGTTTGCCTAGACTTGCAACCCAAGAGACCCAGTACTTC
>TRBD1|TRBV27|TRBJ2-7|.
CASSWLGQGGSYEQYF
TGTGCCAGCAGTTGGCTGGGACAGGGAGGCTCCTACGAGCAGTACTTC
>TRBD1|TRBV6-5|TRBJ1-4|.
CASSYGGGRNEKLFF
TGTGCCAGCAGTTACGGAGGGGGCCGGAATGAAAAACTGTTTTTT
>.|TRBV19|TRBJ2-7|.
CASSIWGFSYEQYF
TGTGCCAGTAGTATATGGGGATTCTCCTACGAGCAGTACTTC
>.|TRBV29-1|TRBJ2-3|.
CSVEERGHRTDTQYF
TGCAGCGTTGAAGAACGGGGACACCGGACAGATACGCAGTATTTT
>.|TRBV27|TRBJ2-6|.
CASSYTISGANVLTF
TGTGCCAGCAGTTACACGATTTCTGGGGCCAACGTCCTGACTTTC
>.|TRBV9|TRBJ1-3|.
CASKGAGNTIYF
TGTGCCAGCAAGGGGGCTGGAAACACCATATATTTT
>.|TRBV3-1|TRBJ1-1|.
CASSQVEGPEAFF
TGTGCCAGCAGCCAAGTTGAGGGGCCTGAAGCTTTCTTT
>TRBD1|TRBV30|TRBJ1-2|.
CAWRVDRVIGYTF
TGTGCCTGGAGGGTAGACAGGGTGATTGGCTACACCTTC
>TRBD1|TRBV5-6|TRBJ2-7|.
CASRAGTGSLREQYF
TGTGCCAGCAGGGCGGGGACAGGCTCCTTACGAGAGCAGTACTTC
>.|TRBV20-1|TRBJ2-3|.
CSARDIGIDTQYF
TGCAGTGCTAGAGATATAGGGATAGATACGCAGTATTTT
>.|TRBV27|TRBJ1-5|.
CASSLEGRFNQPQHF
TGTGCCAGCAGTTTAGAAGGCAGGTTCAATCAGCCCCAGCATTTT
>TRBD2|TRBV7-9|TRBJ2-4|few
CASSLIAGAKNIQYF
TGTGCCAGCAGCTTGATAGCGGGAGCGAAAAACATTCAGTACTTC